This TCR beta chain was documented in a study of blood T cell repertoires in COVID-19. Study summary: The origin of the acute and convalescent COVID-19 samples was the United States, Italy and Spain. From T cells, B-cell-depleted T cells, or PBMCs came the material, which was cDNA or gDNA.

The CDR3 runs 15 residues. The V end lost 2 bases, the J end lost 2 bases, and 10 bases lay between the germline ends. CDR1 and CDR2 (germline): SGHTA, FQGNSA. To note about this clone: The identical CDR3 is also encoded by other nucleotide sequences in the sample.

In the source study's methods: Reference gene primer amplification in the assay estimated nucleated cell counts. The method was immunoSEQ multiplex PCR; TCRdb's version includes in-frame clones alone and lacks a portion of them. Clonal size and the V and J genes are those of that table, whereas D and trimming came from the DNA. The sample lists fewer than 50,000 clones, 75% to 85% seen once, with approximately 7.1% in the top ten. This chain uses TRBV7-2 with TRBJ2-1; tentative D call: TRBD2 (6 bases). The TCR comes from a human donor in a cohort sampled during active COVID-19. The sequenced sample was peripheral blood. CDR3 DNA sequence: TGTGCCAGCAGCTTACCGGGAGTCGCCTACAATGAGCAGTTCTTC. Protein product: CASSLPGVAYNEQFF.